The 21 T cell receptor beta chains given below trace back to one sample, sequenced in a study of shared clonotypes between healthy human individuals. Method: immunoSEQ multiplex PCR; TCRdb's copy keeps in-frame clones and lacks some. The sample lists a few million clones; about 90% were seen once. The sample comprised naive CD4+ T cells from PBMCs. Sample subset: CD45RA+ positively selected. These receptors were collected from a man between 18 and 35 years old in good health. Some clones in this sample may be carry-over from other donors' samples.

The CDR3: CASSRTGDWDEQYF. The CDR3 DNA reads as TGTGCCAGCAGCAGGACAGGGGACTGGGACGAGCAGTACTTC. J is TRBJ2-7 and V is TRBV7-2, with 9 bases matching TRBD1. CDR3 size: 14 residues. Germline V gives CDR1 SGHTA, CDR2 FQGNSA. Trimming took 5 bases from V and 5 from J; bases not matched to a gene: 7.

The rearrangement uses TRBV7-3 and TRBJ2-1; no clear D gene. Germline V gene sequence: CDR1 SGHTA, CDR2 FQGTGA. This CDR3 comprises 12 residues. Trimming took 4 bases from V and 10 from J, leaving 11 bases between them. Here the CDR3 DNA reads TGTGCCAGCAGCTCGTTGGTAGGGGAGCAGTTCTTC. Protein product: CASSSLVGEQFF.

The chain employs TRBV4-2 and TRBJ2-1, with TRBD2 as a possible D gene (5 bases). The V gene lost 4 bases and the J gene lost 5 bases, with 15 bases spanning the gap. This CDR3 has 15 amino acids. Per germline, CDR1 LGHNA and CDR2 YNFKEQ. DNA of the CDR3: TGTGCCAGCAGCCGGCGGGCTAGTCCCCACAATGAGCAGTTCTTC. Residues: CASSRRASPHNEQFF.

A note on this clone: Additional DNA sequences in this sample encode the identical CDR3. The CDR3 DNA is TGTGCCAGCAGCTTGACAGGAGGAGAGACCCAGTACTTC. Protein: CASSLTGGETQYF. The V gene is TRBV7-9, the J gene TRBJ2-5; tentatively, D is TRBD1 (6 bases). V was cut by 3 bases and J by 4 bases, with 9 bases left in between. The CDR3 totals 13 residues. Per the germline V gene, CDR1 is SEHNR and CDR2 is FQNEAQ (reference sequence).

The chain has TRBV25-1 and TRBJ1-1; D is perhaps TRBD1 (5 bases). The V and J ends lost 1 base and 2 bases respectively, with 17 bases between them. From germline, CDR1 is MGHDK and CDR2 SYGVNS. CDR3 length: 17 residues. This chain's CDR3 is CASSESTWGTSNTEAFF. CDR3 bases: TGTGCCAGCAGTGAATCGACCTGGGGGACCTCTAACACTGAAGCTTTCTTT.

The chain uses TRBV6-6 and TRBJ2-4; D is possibly TRBD1 or TRBD2 (6 bases each). The CDR3 totals 16 residues. The germline CDR1 and CDR2 sequences are MNHNY and SVGAGI (reference sequence). Deletions cut 0 bases from V and 8 bases from J, with 17 bases between. The DNA of the CDR3 is TGTGCCAGCAGTTACTCAGGGGGTTCCGGGGGTGACATTCAGTACTTC. It codes for CASSYSGGSGGDIQYF.

The chain couples TRBV11-2 to TRBJ2-5; 7 nucleotides match TRBD2. Germline CDR1 is SGHAT and CDR2 is FQNNGV. The CDR3 length is 14 residues. V gave up 6 bases and J gave up 4 bases; unmatched junction bases: 8. Written as DNA, the CDR3 is TGTGCCAGCAGTCGCCAAGCGGGGACAGAGACCCAGTACTTC. This gives the protein CASSRQAGTETQYF.

A remark on this clone: Other DNA sequences of this sample code for an identical CDR3. The gene calls are TRBV18 and TRBJ1-5; no clear D gene. V lost 2 bases and J 4 bases, leaving 9 bases between the germline ends. From germline, CDR1 is KGHSH and CDR2 LQKENI. The CDR3 runs 14 residues. The CDR3 DNA sequence: TGTGCCAGCTCACCAGGTTTAGGGAATCAGCCCCAGCATTTT. Amino acid sequence: CASSPGLGNQPQHF. The variable domain in full, completed from reference TRBV18 and TRBJ1-5, reads NAGVMQNPRHLVRRRGQEARLRCSPMKGHSHVYWYRQLPEEGLKFMVYLQKENIIDESGMPKERFSAEFPKEGPSILRIQQVVRGDSAAYFCASSPGLGNQPQHFGDGTRLSIL.

This clone was detected a few times. A read error may produce the germline difference seen at one junction end. V and J are TRBV6-1 and TRBJ1-3, with unresolved D. CDR1 and CDR2 (germline): MNHNS, SASEGT. This CDR3 spans 11 amino acids. DNA for the CDR3: TGTGCCAGCAGTGAAGCGGACTATGGGATTTTT. This gives the protein CASSEADYGIF.

The chain links TRBV7-9 to TRBJ2-1; 11 nucleotides align to TRBD2. The CDR3 is made up of 15 amino acids. The trim removed 4 bases at V and 6 bases at J, leaving 5 bases unmatched. Germline V gene data show CDR1 as SEHNR and CDR2 as FQNEAQ (reference sequence). Written as DNA, the CDR3 is TGTGCCAGCAGCTCGACTAGCGGGGTTGGCAATGAGCAGTTCTTC. Residues: CASSSTSGVGNEQFF. The full variable domain, its missing parts supplied by reference TRBV7-9 and TRBJ2-1, is DTGVSQNPRHKITKRGQNVTFRCDPISEHNRLYWYRQTLGQGPEFLTYFQNEAQLEKSRLLSDRFSAERPKGSFSTLEIQRTEQGDSAMYLCASSSTSGVGNEQFFGPGTRLTVL.

The chain recombines TRBV28 with TRBJ2-7; 9 bases align to TRBD2. V trimming: 2 bases; J trimming: 4 bases; junction bases outside the gene matches: 6. Per the germline V gene, CDR1 is MDHEN and CDR2 is SYDVKM. The CDR3 totals 15 residues. CDR3 amino acids: CASSLPSGIDYEQYF. Written as DNA, the CDR3 is TGTGCCAGCAGTTTACCTAGCGGGATAGATTACGAGCAGTACTTC. The full variable domain, its missing parts supplied by reference TRBV28 and TRBJ2-7, is DVKVTQSSRYLVKRTGEKVFLECVQDMDHENMFWYRQDPGLGLRLIYFSYDVKMKEKGDIPEGYSVSREKKERFSLILESASTNQTSMYLCASSLPSGIDYEQYFGPGTRLTVT.

The gene calls are TRBV6-4 and TRBJ2-3; the D gene is possibly TRBD1 (6 bases). Germline-derived CDR1 and CDR2 are MRHNA and SNTAGT. The CDR3 length is 19 residues. Trimming removed 5 bases at V and 0 bases at J, with 24 bases between. DNA for the CDR3: TGTGCCAGCAGTAATCCCAACACGTGGGGGCCCCATAGCACAGATACGCAGTATTTT. Encoded protein: CASSNPNTWGPHSTDTQYF.

This sequence joins TRBV6-1 and TRBJ2-7; tentative D call: TRBD1 (8 bases). The germline gives CDR1 MNHNS, CDR2 SASEGT. V was pared by 7 bases and J by 2 bases, with 12 bases between. This CDR3 comprises 13 residues. The CDR3 is CASKQGGAYEQYF. The CDR3 DNA follows: TGTGCCAGCAAACAGGGGGGGGCCTACGAGCAGTACTTC.

The rearrangement uses TRBV10-3 and TRBJ2-3; 7 nucleotides line up with TRBD1. J gave up 2 bases and V 3 bases, and 2 bases lay outside the gene matches. The CDR3 runs 14 residues. CDR1 is ENHRY, CDR2 SYGVKD, per germline. CDR3 DNA sequence: TGTGCCATCAGTGACAGGGGGAACACAGATACGCAGTATTTT. It encodes CAISDRGNTDTQYF.

The rearrangement uses TRBV19 and TRBJ1-2; D is possibly TRBD1 (5 bases). The CDR3 length is 14 residues. Between the trimmed V and J ends, which lost 4 bases and 3 bases, there was a span of 12 bases. Germline assignment: CDR1 LNHDA and CDR2 SQIVND (reference sequence). CDR3 in DNA: TGTGCCAGTAGTAGCCAACGACAGCACTATGGCTACACCTTC. Its translation: CASSSQRQHYGYTF.

The chain recombines TRBV7-9 with TRBJ2-7, with D unclear. With 1 base removed from V and 0 bases from J, the gap between germline ends came to 13 bases. Per germline, CDR1 SEHNR and CDR2 FQNEAQ (reference sequence). The CDR3 runs to 16 residues. The CDR3 DNA sequence: TGTGCCAGCAGCTTAGGGCTGAGCGCTAGCTCCTACGAGCAGTACTTC. It translates to CASSLGLSASSYEQYF.

This rearrangement joins TRBV7-2 to TRBJ2-7; possibly TRBD1 or TRBD2 for D (5 bases each). The germline V gene encodes CDR1 SGHTA and CDR2 FQGNSA. V was cut by 0 bases and J by 3 bases, with 15 bases left in between. The CDR3 sequence is 16 residues long. The CDR3 loop reads CASSLAGPPRLYEQYF. The CDR3 nucleotides are TGTGCCAGCAGCTTAGCGGGACCTCCACGCCTCTACGAGCAGTACTTC. Full variable domain (missing parts from reference TRBV7-2 and TRBJ2-7): GAGVSQSPSNKVTEKGKDVELRCDPISGHTALYWYRQSLGQGLEFLIYFQGNSAPDKSGLPSDRFSAERTGGSVSTLTIQRTQQEDSAVYLCASSLAGPPRLYEQYFGPGTRLTVT.

The CDR3, as DNA: TGTGCCAGCAGTCCTGGACCCTCGGAGACCCAGTACTTC. Translation: CASSPGPSETQYF. V and J are TRBV27 and TRBJ2-5; D remains unclear. Per the germline V gene, CDR1 is MNHEY and CDR2 is SMNVEV (reference sequence). The CDR3 runs to 13 residues. The ends were cut back, 5 bases at V and 5 bases at J, with 12 bases in the middle.

This chain uses TRBV29-1 with TRBJ2-3, with D perhaps assigned TRBD1 or TRBD2 (6 bases each). Trimming cost V 7 bases and J 2 bases, with 13 bases left between them. CDR3 length equals 13 residues. Germline-derived CDR1 and CDR2 are SQVTM and ANQGSEA. The CDR3, as DNA: TGCAGCGCTTCAGGGGACTCCACAGATACGCAGTATTTT. Residues: CSASGDSTDTQYF.

The rearrangement joins TRBV5-1 to TRBJ2-5; TRBD2 matches 8 bases. V was clipped by 4 bases and J by 5 bases; unmatched bases: 4. The CDR3 extends over 13 amino acids. The V gene's germline CDR1 is SGHRS and CDR2 YFSETQ. The CDR3 is CASSAGGAETQYF. CDR3 coding DNA: TGCGCCAGCAGCGCCGGGGGGGCCGAGACCCAGTACTTC.

DNA of the CDR3: TGCGCCAGCAGCCAGGTTGGGGGCGGTATGGACAAAAACATTCAGTACTTC. It specifies CASSQVGGGMDKNIQYF. The chain couples TRBV4-1 to TRBJ2-4; TRBD1 might be the D (6 bases). V was shortened by 3 bases and J by 3 bases, with 18 bases between the two germline ends. Germline V lookup: CDR1 MGHRA, CDR2 YSYEKL. The CDR3 covers 17 residues.